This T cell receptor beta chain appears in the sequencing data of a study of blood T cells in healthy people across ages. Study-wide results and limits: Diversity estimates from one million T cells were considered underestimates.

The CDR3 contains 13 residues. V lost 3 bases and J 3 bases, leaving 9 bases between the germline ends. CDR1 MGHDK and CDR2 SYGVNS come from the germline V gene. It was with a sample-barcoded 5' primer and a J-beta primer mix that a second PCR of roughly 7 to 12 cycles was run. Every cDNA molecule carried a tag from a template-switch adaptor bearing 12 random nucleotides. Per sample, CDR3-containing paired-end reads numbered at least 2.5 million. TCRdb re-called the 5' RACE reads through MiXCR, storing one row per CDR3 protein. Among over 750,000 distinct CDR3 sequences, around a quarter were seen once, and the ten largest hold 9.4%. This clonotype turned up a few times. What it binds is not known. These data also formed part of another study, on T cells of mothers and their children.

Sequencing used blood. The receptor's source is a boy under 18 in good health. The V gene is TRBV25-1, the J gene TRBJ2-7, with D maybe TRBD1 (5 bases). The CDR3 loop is CASSDADSYEQYF. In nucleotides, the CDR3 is TGTGCCAGCAGTGACGCAGACAGCTACGAGCAGTACTTC.